The 5 T cell receptor beta chains given below trace back to one sample, sequenced in a study of cytomegalovirus exposure and HLA in healthy donors. The PCR ran on 60 Vbeta and 13 Jbeta primers. The data were produced by immunoSEQ multiplex PCR, yet TCRdb's version contains in-frame clones alone and is incomplete. The sample consists of about 160,000 clones, more than 80% of them appearing once. What was sequenced was PBMCs. The receptor source for this set is a woman aged 18-35 years in good health and CMV-seronegative.

The chain carries TRBV15 and TRBJ2-1; 7 bases are a match to TRBD2. The CDR3 runs 16 residues. V lost 1 base and J lost 4; bases outside the gene matches: 7. Germline assignment: CDR1 LNHNV and CDR2 YYDKDF (reference sequence). In nucleotides, the CDR3 is TGTGCCACCAGCAGAGGAGCGGCTAGCGGATACAATGAGCAGTTCTTC. As protein: CATSRGAASGYNEQFF.

This clone appeared a few times. The V gene is TRBV11-1, the J gene TRBJ2-3, with TRBD2 identical over 11 bases. V was clipped by 2 bases and J by 2 bases; unmatched bases: 9. Germline lookup yields CDR1 SGHAT and CDR2 FQDESV (reference sequence). The CDR3 runs to 18 residues. CDR3 residues: CASSLSEVAGGLTDTQYF. In DNA, the CDR3 is TGTGCCAGCAGCTTAAGCGAGGTAGCGGGAGGGCTCACAGATACGCAGTATTTT. Full variable domain (missing parts from reference TRBV11-1 and TRBJ2-3): EAEVAQSPRYKITEKSQAVAFWCDPISGHATLYWYRQILGQGPELLVQFQDESVVDDSQLPKDRFSAERLKGVDSTLKIQPAELGDSAMYLCASSLSEVAGGLTDTQYFGPGTRLTVL.

The V call is TRBV28, the J call TRBJ2-7; TRBD2 is a possible D gene (5 bases). V was trimmed by 5 bases and J by 4 bases, leaving 15 bases between them. This CDR3 contains 14 residues. Germline CDR1 and CDR2: MDHEN and SYDVKM. The CDR3 spells CASSLRAVGYEQYF. The CDR3 nucleotides read TGTGCCAGCAGTCTGAGGGCCGTGGGATACGAGCAGTACTTC.

The rearrangement uses TRBV11-3 and TRBJ2-2, with TRBD2 matching over 14 bases. The J segment lost 3 bases and the V segment lost 6 bases, leaving 9 bases of the junction unmatched. CDR3 size: 18 residues. Germline V gene data show CDR1 as SGHNT and CDR2 as YENEEA. CDR3 in DNA: TGTGCCAGCAGACTGGGACTAGCGGGAGTAGGGGACACCGGGGAGCTGTTTTTT. Its protein is CASRLGLAGVGDTGELFF.

The chain links TRBV30 to TRBJ2-2; 7 nucleotides align to TRBD1. Germline V gene sequence: CDR1 GTSNPN, CDR2 SVGIG (reference sequence). The CDR3 length is 15 residues. Trimming cost V 4 bases and J 3 bases; bases outside gene matches: 8. The CDR3, as DNA: TGTGCCTGGAACCAACCGGGGACAGACACCGGGGAGCTGTTTTTT. Protein sequence: CAWNQPGTDTGELFF.